A selection of T cell receptor beta chains follows, all from one sample in a study of T cell responses to AZD1222 COVID-19 vaccine. This table comes from immunoSEQ multiplex PCR, and its TCRdb copy is limited to in-frame clones, with some not included. The table shows 50,000 to 65,000 clones, with 81% occurring only once. The input for sequencing was peripheral blood, taken 28 days after the second AZD1222 dose. These receptors were collected from an adult who received the AZD1222 COVID-19 vaccine. The CDR3 runs from the conserved cysteine through the conserved F or W. The D gene is left open where the match is weak. Only some rows state a clone size, as once, few, many or a class for expanded clones.

clone_size: -; j_call: TRBJ2-7; v_call: TRBV6-7; d_call: -; cdr3_nt: TGTGCCAGCAGCTTGGCAGGAAACTACGAGCAGTACTTC; cdr3_aa: CASSLAGNYEQYF
clone_size: -; j_call: TRBJ1-5; v_call: TRBV6-8; d_call: -; cdr3_nt: TGTGCCAGCACCCCAGACCCCTACACGAGCAATCAGCCCCAGCATTTT; cdr3_aa: CASTPDPYTSNQPQHF
clone_size: -; j_call: TRBJ1-4; v_call: TRBV18; d_call: TRBD1; cdr3_nt: TGTGCCAGCTCACCACCGAACAGGGGAAGAATAATGAAAAGACTGTTTTTT; cdr3_aa: CASSPPNRGRIMKRLFF
clone_size: -; j_call: TRBJ2-6; v_call: TRBV27; d_call: TRBD2; cdr3_nt: TGTGCCAGCAGCCAATTTTGGGGACTAGCGGGTGGCTCTGGGGCCAACGTCCTGACTTTC; cdr3_aa: CASSQFWGLAGGSGANVLTF
clone_size: -; j_call: TRBJ1-2; v_call: TRBV7-2; d_call: -; cdr3_nt: TGTGCCAGCAGCCCCGGGGGCGGGTATGGCTACACCTTC; cdr3_aa: CASSPGGGYGYTF
clone_size: few; j_call: TRBJ2-1; v_call: TRBV7-2; d_call: TRBD2; cdr3_nt: TGTGCCAGCAGCTTGGGTGGGACTAGCGGGAGGTGGAATGAGCAGTTCTTC; cdr3_aa: CASSLGGTSGRWNEQFF
clone_size: -; j_call: TRBJ2-3; v_call: TRBV5-1; d_call: -; cdr3_nt: TGCGCCAGCAGCTTTAAAGGCCCCACAGATACGCAGTATTTT; cdr3_aa: CASSFKGPTDTQYF
clone_size: once; j_call: TRBJ2-3; v_call: TRBV3-1/TRBV3-2; d_call: -; cdr3_nt: TGTGCCAGCAGCCAGACCGACAGTACTAGCACAGATACGCAGTATTTT; cdr3_aa: CASSQTDSTSTDTQYF
clone_size: -; j_call: TRBJ2-5; v_call: TRBV5-1; d_call: TRBD2; cdr3_nt: TGCGCCAGCAGCTTGGTCGGTGGGGGGGACCAAGAGACCCAGTACTTC; cdr3_aa: CASSLVGGGDQETQYF
clone_size: -; j_call: TRBJ2-3; v_call: TRBV10-3; d_call: -; cdr3_nt: TGTGCCATCAGTGAGTCCGGGACTCCAGGGTTTCATACGCAGTATTTT; cdr3_aa: CAISESGTPGFHTQYF
clone_size: few; j_call: TRBJ2-3; v_call: TRBV21-1; d_call: -; cdr3_nt: TGTGCCAGCAACTTAAGCGGGAGGGCCCCGTGCACAGATACGCAGTATTTT; cdr3_aa: CASNLSGRAPCTDTQYF
clone_size: -; j_call: TRBJ2-6; v_call: TRBV30; d_call: -; cdr3_nt: TGTGCCTGGGGCGGGGGGGCCAACGTCCTGACTTTC; cdr3_aa: CAWGGGANVLTF
clone_size: -; j_call: TRBJ1-4; v_call: TRBV5-4; d_call: TRBD1; cdr3_nt: TGTGCCAGCAGACCCGGGACAGATAATGAAAAACTGTTTTTT; cdr3_aa: CASRPGTDNEKLFF
clone_size: -; j_call: TRBJ1-6; v_call: TRBV15; d_call: -; cdr3_nt: TGTGCCACCAGCAGAGATGGACGGAGTAATTCACCCCTCCACTTT; cdr3_aa: CATSRDGRSNSPLHF
clone_size: -; j_call: TRBJ1-5; v_call: TRBV28; d_call: -; cdr3_nt: TGTGCCAGCAGTCCCACTGTCCGAAATCAGCCCCAGCATTTT; cdr3_aa: CASSPTVRNQPQHF
clone_size: -; j_call: TRBJ1-1; v_call: TRBV28; d_call: -; cdr3_nt: TGTGCCAGCAGTCTTACGGTAAGGGACACTGAAGCTTTCTTT; cdr3_aa: CASSLTVRDTEAFF
clone_size: -; j_call: TRBJ2-1; v_call: TRBV7-8; d_call: -; cdr3_nt: TGTGCCAGCAGCTTAGATGGACTAAACAATGAGCAGTTCTTC; cdr3_aa: CASSLDGLNNEQFF
clone_size: -; j_call: TRBJ2-1; v_call: TRBV6-5; d_call: -; cdr3_nt: TGTGCCAGCAGCTCGGGTGGCGGTGTTAACAATGAGCAGTTCTTC; cdr3_aa: CASSSGGGVNNEQFF
clone_size: -; j_call: TRBJ1-2; v_call: TRBV29-1; d_call: -; cdr3_nt: TGCAGCGTATCACTACAGAGACGTAGTGACTATGGCTACACCTTC; cdr3_aa: CSVSLQRRSDYGYTF
clone_size: -; j_call: TRBJ1-1; v_call: TRBV28; d_call: TRBD1; cdr3_nt: TGTGCCAGCAGGGTGACAGGGGGCGCAGGGACTGAAGCTTTCTTT; cdr3_aa: CASRVTGGAGTEAFF
clone_size: -; j_call: TRBJ2-1; v_call: TRBV28; d_call: TRBD2; cdr3_nt: TGTGCCAGCAGTCTCCTCCTAGCGGGGCCTGGGGGCTACAATGAGCAGTTCTTC; cdr3_aa: CASSLLLAGPGGYNEQFF
clone_size: -; j_call: TRBJ1-2; v_call: TRBV5-1; d_call: TRBD1; cdr3_nt: TGCGCCAGCACCGAAGGGGGCGCTTCAAAGGATGGTGGCTACACCTTC; cdr3_aa: CASTEGGASKDGGYTF
clone_size: -; j_call: TRBJ1-1; v_call: TRBV19; d_call: TRBD1; cdr3_nt: TGTGCCAGTAGTATCCACAGGGGTGGCAACACTGAAGCTTTCTTT; cdr3_aa: CASSIHRGGNTEAFF
clone_size: few; j_call: TRBJ1-1; v_call: TRBV7-3; d_call: -; cdr3_nt: TGTGCCAGCAGCCGCGATTGGAACACTGAAGCTTTCTTT; cdr3_aa: CASSRDWNTEAFF
clone_size: few; j_call: TRBJ2-7; v_call: TRBV19; d_call: TRBD2; cdr3_nt: TGTGCCAGTAGTATCGCCTCTCTAGCGGGACACGAGCAGTACTTC; cdr3_aa: CASSIASLAGHEQYF
clone_size: -; j_call: TRBJ1-5; v_call: TRBV28; d_call: -; cdr3_nt: TGTGCCATTCGGCAGGGGTCGGGACAGCCCCAGCATTTT; cdr3_aa: CAIRQGSGQPQHF
clone_size: -; j_call: TRBJ1-5; v_call: TRBV27; d_call: -; cdr3_nt: TGTGCCAGCATGGGGTCCAATCAGCCCCAGCATTTT; cdr3_aa: CASMGSNQPQHF
clone_size: -; j_call: TRBJ2-1; v_call: TRBV9; d_call: -; cdr3_nt: TGTGCCAGCAGCGTAGGGGTAGCGGCCTACAATGAGCAGTTCTTC; cdr3_aa: CASSVGVAAYNEQFF
clone_size: -; j_call: TRBJ1-1; v_call: TRBV2; d_call: -; cdr3_nt: TGTGCCAGCAGTGACACGAGGAACACTGAAGCTTTCTTT; cdr3_aa: CASSDTRNTEAFF
clone_size: -; j_call: TRBJ1-4; v_call: TRBV5-1; d_call: -; cdr3_nt: TGCGCCAGCAGCTTGGGGACCGTTGCTAATGAAAAACTGTTTTTT; cdr3_aa: CASSLGTVANEKLFF
clone_size: -; j_call: TRBJ2-7; v_call: TRBV10-3; d_call: TRBD1; cdr3_nt: TGTGCCATCAGTGGAGAGACAGGGGGCTTGTCCTACGAGCAGTACTTC; cdr3_aa: CAISGETGGLSYEQYF
clone_size: -; j_call: TRBJ1-6; v_call: TRBV6-5; d_call: TRBD1; cdr3_nt: TGTGCCAGCAGCCGACAGGGGAATAATTCACCCCTCCACTTT; cdr3_aa: CASSRQGNNSPLHF
clone_size: -; j_call: TRBJ2-2; v_call: TRBV5-1; d_call: TRBD2; cdr3_nt: TGCGCCAGCAGCCCGGGACTAGACACCGGGGAGCTGTTTTTT; cdr3_aa: CASSPGLDTGELFF
clone_size: -; j_call: TRBJ2-3; v_call: TRBV5-4; d_call: TRBD2; cdr3_nt: TGTGCCAGCAGCGCAGGACTAGCGGGAAACACAGATACGCAGTATTTT; cdr3_aa: CASSAGLAGNTDTQYF
clone_size: -; j_call: TRBJ1-5; v_call: TRBV28; d_call: -; cdr3_nt: TGTGCCAGCAGTCCCTCGGGCCTAGCCCCAAGTCAGCCCCAGCATTTT; cdr3_aa: CASSPSGLAPSQPQHF
clone_size: -; j_call: TRBJ1-5; v_call: TRBV4-1; d_call: -; cdr3_nt: TGCGCCAGCAGCCAAGGTGAGGGTGGCAATCAGCCCCAGCATTTT; cdr3_aa: CASSQGEGGNQPQHF
clone_size: -; j_call: TRBJ2-2; v_call: TRBV19; d_call: -; cdr3_nt: TGTGCCAGTAGTCTTAATAGGGGTGGGGCGAACACCGGGGAGCTGTTTTTT; cdr3_aa: CASSLNRGGANTGELFF
clone_size: -; j_call: TRBJ1-2; v_call: TRBV28; d_call: -; cdr3_nt: TGTGCCAGCAGCGGCGGCGGGCTAGCTAACTATGGCTACACCTTC; cdr3_aa: CASSGGGLANYGYTF
clone_size: -; j_call: TRBJ1-5; v_call: TRBV2; d_call: TRBD1; cdr3_nt: TGTGCCAGCAGTGAACGTTGGGGACAGGCGAGCAATCAGCCCCAGCATTTT; cdr3_aa: CASSERWGQASNQPQHF
clone_size: -; j_call: TRBJ2-3; v_call: TRBV4-2; d_call: -; cdr3_nt: TGTGCCAGCAGCCAAACGACAGACACAGATACGCAGTATTTT; cdr3_aa: CASSQTTDTDTQYF
clone_size: -; j_call: TRBJ2-2; v_call: TRBV7-8; d_call: -; cdr3_nt: TGTGCCAGCAGCTACTATACGTCTCCAGGGCCTCCGAACACCGGGGAGCTGTTTTTT; cdr3_aa: CASSYYTSPGPPNTGELFF
clone_size: -; j_call: TRBJ2-1; v_call: TRBV28; d_call: -; cdr3_nt: TGTGCCAGCAGTTTGTCAGGCACGGCCTACAATGAGCAGTTCTTC; cdr3_aa: CASSLSGTAYNEQFF
clone_size: -; j_call: TRBJ2-5; v_call: TRBV18; d_call: TRBD2; cdr3_nt: TGTGCCAGCTCACCTACCCTAGCGGCTCAGGAGACCCAGTACTTC; cdr3_aa: CASSPTLAAQETQYF
clone_size: -; j_call: TRBJ1-1; v_call: TRBV6-5; d_call: -; cdr3_nt: TGTGCCAGCAGTTCTGGTTGGACAGACACTGAAGCTTTCTTT; cdr3_aa: CASSSGWTDTEAFF
clone_size: few; j_call: TRBJ2-1; v_call: TRBV11-2; d_call: -; cdr3_nt: TGTGCCAGCAGCCCCCCCGGGGCGAAGGGGATTGAGCAGTTCTTC; cdr3_aa: CASSPPGAKGIEQFF
clone_size: few; j_call: TRBJ2-1; v_call: TRBV6-5; d_call: -; cdr3_nt: TGTGCCAGCAGTTATAGGTCCTACAATGAGCAGTTCTTC; cdr3_aa: CASSYRSYNEQFF
clone_size: -; j_call: TRBJ2-2; v_call: TRBV18; d_call: -; cdr3_nt: TGTGCCAGCTCACCACCCGTGAAAAGGGAGCTGTTTTTT; cdr3_aa: CASSPPVKRELFF
clone_size: -; j_call: TRBJ2-7; v_call: TRBV28; d_call: TRBD1; cdr3_nt: TGTGCCAGCAGCTCGGACAGGGTCTACGAGCAGTACTTC; cdr3_aa: CASSSDRVYEQYF